Here is one T cell receptor beta chain with its context. What it binds is unknown. This PCR relied on a set of 60 Vbeta primers and 13 Jbeta primers. Profiling relied on immunoSEQ multiplex PCR, and the TCRdb table lists in-frame clones only, not all of them. The sample records 200,000 or so clones, 65% to 85% being singletons. Unrecorded immune exposure was likely among donors, who were nominally healthy when sampled. Trimming took 3 bases from V and 8 from J, leaving 13 bases between them. Germline CDR1 SGHTA, CDR2 FQGNSA. There are 13 residues in the CDR3. These data originate in a study of cytomegalovirus exposure and HLA in healthy donors. Study-level points and caveats: Sequencing had likely introduced a cluster of highly shared sequence variants as an artifact. The records held CMV serostatus as the only immune exposure information.

This TCR came from a boy aged 2 to 10 in good health and CMV-seronegative. Sequenced input: PBMCs. The chain is built from TRBV7-2 and TRBJ1-2; D is undetermined. CDR3 region: CASSFNGEYGYTF. DNA of the CDR3: TGTGCCAGCAGCTTTAACGGGGAATACGGCTACACCTTC.